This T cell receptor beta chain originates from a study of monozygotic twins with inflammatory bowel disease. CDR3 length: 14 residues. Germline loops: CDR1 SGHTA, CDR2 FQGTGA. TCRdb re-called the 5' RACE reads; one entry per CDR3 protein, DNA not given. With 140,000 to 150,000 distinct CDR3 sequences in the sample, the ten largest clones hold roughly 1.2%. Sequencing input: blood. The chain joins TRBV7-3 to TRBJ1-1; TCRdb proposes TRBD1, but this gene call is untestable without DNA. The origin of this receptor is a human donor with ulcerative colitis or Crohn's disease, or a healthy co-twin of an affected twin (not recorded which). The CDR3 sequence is CDSSPPAKNTEAFF.